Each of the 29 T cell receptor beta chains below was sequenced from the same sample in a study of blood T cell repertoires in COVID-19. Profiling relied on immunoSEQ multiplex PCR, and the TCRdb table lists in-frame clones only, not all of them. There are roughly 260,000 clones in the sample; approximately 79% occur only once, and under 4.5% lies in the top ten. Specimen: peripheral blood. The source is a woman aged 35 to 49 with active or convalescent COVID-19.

The CDR3: CASSYGGGWNTEAFF. The CDR3 nucleotides read TGTGCCAGCAGTTACGGGGGGGGTTGGAACACTGAAGCTTTCTTT. The genes are TRBV6-5 and TRBJ1-1; tentative D call: TRBD1 (5 bases). V was cut by 2 bases and J by 1 base, with 11 bases left in between. CDR3 size: 15 residues. Germline assignment: CDR1 MNHEY and CDR2 SVGAGI.

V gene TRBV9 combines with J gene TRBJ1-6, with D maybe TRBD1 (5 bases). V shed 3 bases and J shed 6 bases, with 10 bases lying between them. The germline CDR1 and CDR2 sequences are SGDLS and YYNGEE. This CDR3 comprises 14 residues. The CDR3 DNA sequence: TGTGCCAGCAGCGCCGACAGCTCTAATTCACCCCTCCACTTT. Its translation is CASSADSSNSPLHF.

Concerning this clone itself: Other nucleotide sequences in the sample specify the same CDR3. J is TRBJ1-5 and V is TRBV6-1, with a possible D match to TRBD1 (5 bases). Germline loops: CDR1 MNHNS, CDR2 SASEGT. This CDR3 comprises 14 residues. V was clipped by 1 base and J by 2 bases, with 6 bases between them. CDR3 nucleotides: TGTGCCAGCAGTGAAGGGGGGGGCAATCAGCCCCAGCATTTT. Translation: CASSEGGGNQPQHF.

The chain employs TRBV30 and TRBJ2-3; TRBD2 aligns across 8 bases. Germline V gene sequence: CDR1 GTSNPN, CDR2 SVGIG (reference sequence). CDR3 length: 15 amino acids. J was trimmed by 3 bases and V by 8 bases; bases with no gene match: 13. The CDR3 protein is CAGHGGAALTDTQYF. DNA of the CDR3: TGTGCCGGACACGGGGGGGCCGCCTTAACAGATACGCAGTATTTT.

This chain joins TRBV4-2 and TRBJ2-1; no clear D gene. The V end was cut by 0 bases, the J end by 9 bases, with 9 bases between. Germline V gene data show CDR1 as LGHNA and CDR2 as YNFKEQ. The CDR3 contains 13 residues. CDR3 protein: CASSQDLGAEQFF. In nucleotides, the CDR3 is TGTGCCAGCAGCCAAGACCTCGGAGCTGAGCAGTTCTTC.

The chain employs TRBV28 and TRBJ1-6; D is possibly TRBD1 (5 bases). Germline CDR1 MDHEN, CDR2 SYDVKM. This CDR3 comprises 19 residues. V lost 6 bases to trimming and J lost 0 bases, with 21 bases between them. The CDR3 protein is CASSPIAGRYRSYNSPLHF. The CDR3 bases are TGTGCCAGCAGCCCGATCGCAGGGAGGTATCGCTCCTATAATTCACCCCTCCACTTT.

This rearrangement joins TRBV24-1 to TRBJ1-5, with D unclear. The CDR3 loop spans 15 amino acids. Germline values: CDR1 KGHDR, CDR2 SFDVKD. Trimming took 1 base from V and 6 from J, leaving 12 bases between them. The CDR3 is CATSDLEGSGQPQHF. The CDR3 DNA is TGTGCCACCAGTGATTTAGAGGGTAGCGGTCAGCCCCAGCATTTT.

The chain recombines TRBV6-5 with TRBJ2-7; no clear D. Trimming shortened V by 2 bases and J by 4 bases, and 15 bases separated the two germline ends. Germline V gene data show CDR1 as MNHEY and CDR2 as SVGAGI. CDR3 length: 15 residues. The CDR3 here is CASSYPGLARYEQYV. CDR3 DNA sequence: TGTGCCAGCAGTTACCCAGGCCTCGCCCGATACGAGCAGTACGTC.

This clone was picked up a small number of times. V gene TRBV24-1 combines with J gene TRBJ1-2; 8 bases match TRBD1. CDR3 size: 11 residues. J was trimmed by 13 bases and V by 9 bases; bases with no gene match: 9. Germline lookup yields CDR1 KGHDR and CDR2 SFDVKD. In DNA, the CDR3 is TGTGCCACCGGGGACAGGAAAGCTTGCACCTTC. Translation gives CATGDRKACTF.

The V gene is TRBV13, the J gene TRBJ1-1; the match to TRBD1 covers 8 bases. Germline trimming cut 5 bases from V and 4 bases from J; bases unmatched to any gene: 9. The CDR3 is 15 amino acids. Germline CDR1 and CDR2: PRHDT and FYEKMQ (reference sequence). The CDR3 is CASSPPTGEGTEAFF. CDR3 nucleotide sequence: TGTGCCAGCAGCCCACCGACAGGGGAAGGCACTGAAGCTTTCTTT.

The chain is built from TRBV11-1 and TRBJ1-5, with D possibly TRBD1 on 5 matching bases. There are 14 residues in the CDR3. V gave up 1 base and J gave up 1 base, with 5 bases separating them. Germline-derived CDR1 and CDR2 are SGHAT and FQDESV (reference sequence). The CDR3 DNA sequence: TGTGCCAGCAGCTTAGAGGGGAGCAATCAGCCCCAGCATTTT. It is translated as CASSLEGSNQPQHF.

In DNA, the CDR3 is TGTGCCAGCAGCCCCCAGGGGTTGCGGGCCCAGAACACTGAAGCTTTCTTT. Encoded protein: CASSPQGLRAQNTEAFF. The chain is built from TRBV7-9 and TRBJ1-1; D possibly corresponds to TRBD1 (6 bases). V lost 5 bases and J lost 1, with 20 bases in between. The CDR3 loop spans 17 amino acids. CDR1 and CDR2 (germline): SEHNR, FQNEAQ (reference sequence).

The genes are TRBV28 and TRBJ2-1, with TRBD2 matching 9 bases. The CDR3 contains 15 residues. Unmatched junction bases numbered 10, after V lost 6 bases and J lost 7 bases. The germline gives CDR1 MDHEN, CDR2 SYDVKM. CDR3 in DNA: TGTGCCAGCAGCCTAGCGGGGAGCAGTTTAAATGAGCAGTTCTTC. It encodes CASSLAGSSLNEQFF.

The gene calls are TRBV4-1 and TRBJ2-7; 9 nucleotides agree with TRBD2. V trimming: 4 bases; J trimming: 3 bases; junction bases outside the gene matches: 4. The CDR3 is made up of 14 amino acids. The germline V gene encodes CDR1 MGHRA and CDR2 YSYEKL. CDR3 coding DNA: TGCGCCAGCAGCCCGGGACTAGCATTCTACGAGCAGTACTTC. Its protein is CASSPGLAFYEQYF.

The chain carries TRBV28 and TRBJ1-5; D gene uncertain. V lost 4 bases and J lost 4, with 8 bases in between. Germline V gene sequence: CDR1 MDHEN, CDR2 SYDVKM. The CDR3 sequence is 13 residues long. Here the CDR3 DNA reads TGTGCCAGCAGTTGGGCCCTGAATCAGCCCCAGCATTTT. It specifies CASSWALNQPQHF. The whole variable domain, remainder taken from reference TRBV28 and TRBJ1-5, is DVKVTQSSRYLVKRTGEKVFLECVQDMDHENMFWYRQDPGLGLRLIYFSYDVKMKEKGDIPEGYSVSREKKERFSLILESASTNQTSMYLCASSWALNQPQHFGDGTRLSIL.

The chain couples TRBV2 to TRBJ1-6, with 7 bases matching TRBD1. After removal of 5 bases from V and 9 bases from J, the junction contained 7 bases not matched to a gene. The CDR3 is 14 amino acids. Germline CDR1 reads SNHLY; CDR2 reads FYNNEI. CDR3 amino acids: CASSTHRGGSPLHF. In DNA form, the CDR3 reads TGTGCCAGCAGTACGCACAGGGGAGGTTCACCCCTCCACTTT.

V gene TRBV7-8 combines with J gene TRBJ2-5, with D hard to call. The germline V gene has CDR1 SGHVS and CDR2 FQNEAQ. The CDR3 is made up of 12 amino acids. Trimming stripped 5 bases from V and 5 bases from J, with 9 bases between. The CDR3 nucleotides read TGTGCCAGCAGCACAAACACGGAGACCCAGTACTTC. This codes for CASSTNTETQYF.

The CDR3 coding sequence is TGTGCCAGCAGCGTAGGAAACGCGGGACGTCGGCTTGGAAACACCATATATTTT. Its translation is CASSVGNAGRRLGNTIYF. The chain uses TRBV9 and TRBJ1-3, with TRBD1 as a possible D gene (5 bases). Germline V gene lookup returns CDR1 SGDLS and CDR2 YYNGEE. Trimming removed 0 bases at V and 3 bases at J, with 19 bases between. The CDR3 is made up of 18 amino acids.

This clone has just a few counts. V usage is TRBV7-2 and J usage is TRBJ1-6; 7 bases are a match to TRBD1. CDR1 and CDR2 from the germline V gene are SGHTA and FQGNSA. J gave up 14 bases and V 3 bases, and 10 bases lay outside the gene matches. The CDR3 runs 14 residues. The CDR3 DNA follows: TGTGCCAGCAGCTTCGCGACAGGGCCCCAGACCCTCCACTTT. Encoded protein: CASSFATGPQTLHF.

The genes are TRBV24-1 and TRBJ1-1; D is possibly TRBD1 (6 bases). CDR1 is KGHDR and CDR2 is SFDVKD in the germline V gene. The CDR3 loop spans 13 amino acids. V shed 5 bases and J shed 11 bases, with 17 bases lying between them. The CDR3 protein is CATSAAGTGQAFF. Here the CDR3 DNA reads TGTGCCACCAGTGCCGCGGGCACAGGGCAGGCTTTCTTT.

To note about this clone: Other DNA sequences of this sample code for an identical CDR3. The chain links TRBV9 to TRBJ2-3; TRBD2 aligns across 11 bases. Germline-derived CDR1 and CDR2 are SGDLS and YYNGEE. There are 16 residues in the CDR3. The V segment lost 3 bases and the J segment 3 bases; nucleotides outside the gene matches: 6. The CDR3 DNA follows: TGTGCCAGCAGCGCTCTAGCGGGGGGCGGGACAGATACGCAGTATTTT. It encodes CASSALAGGGTDTQYF.

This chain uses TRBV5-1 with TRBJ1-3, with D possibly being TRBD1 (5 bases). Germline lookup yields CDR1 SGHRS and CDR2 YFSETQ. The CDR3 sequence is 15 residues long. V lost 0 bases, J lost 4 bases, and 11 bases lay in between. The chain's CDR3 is CASSLVGGAGNTIYF. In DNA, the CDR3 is TGCGCCAGCAGCTTGGTCGGGGGAGCGGGAAACACCATATATTTT.

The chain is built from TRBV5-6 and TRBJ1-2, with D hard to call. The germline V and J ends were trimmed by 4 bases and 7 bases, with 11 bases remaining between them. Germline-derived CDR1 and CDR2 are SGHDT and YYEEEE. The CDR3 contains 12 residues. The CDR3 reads CASSHLRGGYTF. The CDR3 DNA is TGTGCCAGCAGCCATCTACGGGGTGGCTACACCTTC.

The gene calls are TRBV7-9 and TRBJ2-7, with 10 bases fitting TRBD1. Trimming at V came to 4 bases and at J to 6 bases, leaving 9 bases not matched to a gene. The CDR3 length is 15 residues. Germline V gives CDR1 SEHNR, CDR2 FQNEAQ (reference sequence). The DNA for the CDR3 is TGTGCCAGCAGCTCCCTGGGACAGGGGATTTTCGAGCAGTACTTC. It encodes CASSSLGQGIFEQYF. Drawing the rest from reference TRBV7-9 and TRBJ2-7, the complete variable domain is DTGVSQNPRHKITKRGQNVTFRCDPISEHNRLYWYRQTLGQGPEFLTYFQNEAQLEKSRLLSDRFSAERPKGSFSTLEIQRTEQGDSAMYLCASSSLGQGIFEQYFGPGTRLTVT.

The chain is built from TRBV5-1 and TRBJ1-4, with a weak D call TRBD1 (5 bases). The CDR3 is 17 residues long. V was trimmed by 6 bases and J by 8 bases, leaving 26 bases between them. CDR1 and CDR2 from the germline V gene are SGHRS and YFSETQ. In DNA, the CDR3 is TGCGCCAGCACCGTCTCGAGGGGCGGCGGGGAGGGAGAAAAACTGTTTTTT. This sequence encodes CASTVSRGGGEGEKLFF.

The CDR3 bases are TGCGCCAGCAGCTTGGTAGATAATTCACCCCTCCACTTT. Amino acids: CASSLVDNSPLHF. The chain joins TRBV5-1 to TRBJ1-6; D not certain. The CDR3 has 13 amino acids. Germline V gene lookup returns CDR1 SGHRS and CDR2 YFSETQ. V was trimmed by 0 bases and J by 5 bases, leaving 3 bases between them.

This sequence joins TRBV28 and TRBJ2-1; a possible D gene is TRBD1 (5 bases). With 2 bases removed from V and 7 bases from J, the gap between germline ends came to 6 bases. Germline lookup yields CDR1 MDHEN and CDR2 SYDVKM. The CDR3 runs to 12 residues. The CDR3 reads CASSLQGNEQFF. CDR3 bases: TGTGCCAGCAGTTTACAGGGAAATGAGCAGTTCTTC.

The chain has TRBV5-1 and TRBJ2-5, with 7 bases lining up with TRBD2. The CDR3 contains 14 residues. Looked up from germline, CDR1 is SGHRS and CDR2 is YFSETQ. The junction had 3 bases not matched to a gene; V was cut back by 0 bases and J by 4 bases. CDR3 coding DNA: TGCGCCAGCAGCTTGGTAGGCGGGAGAGAGACCCAGTACTTC. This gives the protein CASSLVGGRETQYF.

The CDR3 bases are TGCGCCAGCAGCCAAGATCCAGGGGGTACTGAGCAGTTCTTC. Protein: CASSQDPGGTEQFF. The genes are TRBV4-1 and TRBJ2-1; 7 bases map to TRBD1. The CDR3 loop spans 14 amino acids. Trimming took 0 bases from V and 9 from J; bases not matched to a gene: 5. The V gene's germline CDR1 is MGHRA and CDR2 YSYEKL.